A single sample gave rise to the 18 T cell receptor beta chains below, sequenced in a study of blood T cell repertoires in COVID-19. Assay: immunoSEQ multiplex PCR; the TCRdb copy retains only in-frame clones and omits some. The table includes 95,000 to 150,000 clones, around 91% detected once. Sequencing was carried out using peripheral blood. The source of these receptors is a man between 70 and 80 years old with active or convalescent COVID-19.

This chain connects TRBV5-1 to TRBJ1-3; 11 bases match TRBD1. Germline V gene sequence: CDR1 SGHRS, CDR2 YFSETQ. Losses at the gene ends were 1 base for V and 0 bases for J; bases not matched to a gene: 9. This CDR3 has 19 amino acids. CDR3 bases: TGCGCCAGCAGCTTGCCTCGGGACAGGGGGTCCACCTCTGGAAACACCATATATTTT. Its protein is CASSLPRDRGSTSGNTIYF.

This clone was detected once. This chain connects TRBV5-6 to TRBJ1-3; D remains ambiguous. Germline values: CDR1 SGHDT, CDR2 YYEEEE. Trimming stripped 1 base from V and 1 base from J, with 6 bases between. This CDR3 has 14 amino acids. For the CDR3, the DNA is TGTGCCAGCAGCTTGAAGAGGTCTGGAAACACCATATATTTT. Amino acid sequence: CASSLKRSGNTIYF. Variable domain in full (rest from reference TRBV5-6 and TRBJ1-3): DAGVTQSPTHLIKTRGQQVTLRCSPKSGHDTVSWYQQALGQGPQFIFQYYEEEERQRGNFPDRFSGHQFPNYSSELNVNALLLGDSALYLCASSLKRSGNTIYFGEGSWLTVV.

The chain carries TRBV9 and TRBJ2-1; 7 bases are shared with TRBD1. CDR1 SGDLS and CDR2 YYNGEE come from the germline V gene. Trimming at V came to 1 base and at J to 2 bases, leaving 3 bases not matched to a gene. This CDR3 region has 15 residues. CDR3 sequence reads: CASSVQTGTYNEQFF. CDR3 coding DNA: TGTGCCAGCAGCGTACAGACAGGGACCTACAATGAGCAGTTCTTC.

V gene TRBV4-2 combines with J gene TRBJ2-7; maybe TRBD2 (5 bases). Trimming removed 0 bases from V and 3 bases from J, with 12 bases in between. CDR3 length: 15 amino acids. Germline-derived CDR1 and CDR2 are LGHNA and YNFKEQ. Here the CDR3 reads CASSQDHGLFYEQYF. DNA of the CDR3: TGTGCCAGCAGCCAAGATCACGGACTCTTCTACGAGCAGTACTTC.

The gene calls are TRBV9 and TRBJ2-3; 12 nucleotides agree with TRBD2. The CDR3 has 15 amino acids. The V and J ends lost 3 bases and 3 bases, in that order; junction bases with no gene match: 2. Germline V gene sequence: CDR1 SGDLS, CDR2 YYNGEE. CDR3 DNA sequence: TGTGCCAGCAGCGCGACTAGCGGGAGAACAGATACGCAGTATTTT. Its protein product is CASSATSGRTDTQYF.

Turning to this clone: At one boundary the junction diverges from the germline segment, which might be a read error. In DNA, the CDR3 is TGTGCCAGCAGTCCTTTGGGACAGGGCCAAAAGACCCAGTACTTC. Its protein is CASSPLGQGQKTQYF. The chain has TRBV28 and TRBJ2-5; 9 nucleotides agree with TRBD1. CDR1 and CDR2 from the germline V gene are MDHEN and SYDVKM. CDR3 size: 15 residues.

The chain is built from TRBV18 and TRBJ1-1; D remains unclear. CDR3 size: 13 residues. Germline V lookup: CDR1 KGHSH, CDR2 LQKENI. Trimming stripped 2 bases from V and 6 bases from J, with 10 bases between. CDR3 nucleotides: TGTGCCAGCTCACCAGCGGGGATACCTGAAGCTTTCTTT. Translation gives CASSPAGIPEAFF.

DNA for the CDR3: TGTGCCAGCAGCCAAGAATGGGGACAGTACTACGAGCAGTACTTC. Amino acid sequence: CASSQEWGQYYEQYF. The chain recombines TRBV3-1 (or the pseudogene TRBV3-2) with TRBJ2-7; 7 nucleotides line up with TRBD1. Trimming at V came to 0 bases and at J to 3 bases, leaving 5 bases not matched to a gene. The CDR3 sequence is 15 residues long. Germline V gene sequence: CDR1 LGHDT, CDR2 YNNKEL (reference sequence).

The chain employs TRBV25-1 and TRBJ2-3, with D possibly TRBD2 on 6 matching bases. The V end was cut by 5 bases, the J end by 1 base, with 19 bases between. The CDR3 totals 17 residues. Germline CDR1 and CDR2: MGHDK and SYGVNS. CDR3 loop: CASSRPAAVAGTDTQYF. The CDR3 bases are TGTGCCAGCAGTCGTCCGGCTGCGGTAGCGGGCACAGATACGCAGTATTTT.

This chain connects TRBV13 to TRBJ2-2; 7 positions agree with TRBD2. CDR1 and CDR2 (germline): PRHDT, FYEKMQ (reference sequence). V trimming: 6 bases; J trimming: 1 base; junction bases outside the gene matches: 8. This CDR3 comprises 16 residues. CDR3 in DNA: TGTGCCAGCAGTCCCGGGGGGATGGAGAACACCGGGGAGCTGTTTTTT. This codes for CASSPGGMENTGELFF.

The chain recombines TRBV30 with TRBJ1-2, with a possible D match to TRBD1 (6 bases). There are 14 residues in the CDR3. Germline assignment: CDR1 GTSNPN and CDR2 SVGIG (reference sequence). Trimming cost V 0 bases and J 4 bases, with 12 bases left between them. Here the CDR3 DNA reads TGTGCCTGGAGTGTAAGAACAGGGTCCTATGGCTACACCTTC. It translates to CAWSVRTGSYGYTF.

This CDR3 reads CASSLEQKSTGELFF. DNA for the CDR3: TGCGCCAGCAGCTTGGAGCAAAAGTCTACCGGGGAGCTGTTTTTT. The V call is TRBV5-1, the J call TRBJ2-2; D ambiguous. CDR3 length: 15 amino acids. CDR1 and CDR2 from the germline V gene are SGHRS and YFSETQ. V was clipped by 0 bases and J by 5 bases, with 11 bases between them.

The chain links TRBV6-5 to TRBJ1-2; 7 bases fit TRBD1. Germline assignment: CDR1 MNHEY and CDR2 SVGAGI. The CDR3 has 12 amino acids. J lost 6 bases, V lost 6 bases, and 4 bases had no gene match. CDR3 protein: CASRTGLNGYTF. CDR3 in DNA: TGTGCCAGCAGGACAGGGCTGAATGGCTACACCTTC.

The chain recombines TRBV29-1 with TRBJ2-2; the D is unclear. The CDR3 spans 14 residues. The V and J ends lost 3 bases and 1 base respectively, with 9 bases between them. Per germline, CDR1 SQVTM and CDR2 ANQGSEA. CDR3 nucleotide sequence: TGCAGCGTTGATCGCGCCGGGAACACCGGGGAGCTGTTTTTT. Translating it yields CSVDRAGNTGELFF.

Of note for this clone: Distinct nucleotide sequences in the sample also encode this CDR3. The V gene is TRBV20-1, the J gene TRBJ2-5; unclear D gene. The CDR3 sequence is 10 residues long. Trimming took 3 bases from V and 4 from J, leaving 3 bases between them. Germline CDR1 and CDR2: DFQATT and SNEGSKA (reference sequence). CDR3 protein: CSARRETQYF. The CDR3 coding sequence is TGCAGTGCTAGGAGAGAGACCCAGTACTTC.

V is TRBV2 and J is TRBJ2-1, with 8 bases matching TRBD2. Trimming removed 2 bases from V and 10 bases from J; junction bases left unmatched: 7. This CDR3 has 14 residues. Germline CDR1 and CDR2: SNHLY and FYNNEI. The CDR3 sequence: CASSEREGTLEQFF. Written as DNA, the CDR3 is TGTGCCAGCAGTGAACGGGAGGGCACCCTAGAGCAGTTCTTC.

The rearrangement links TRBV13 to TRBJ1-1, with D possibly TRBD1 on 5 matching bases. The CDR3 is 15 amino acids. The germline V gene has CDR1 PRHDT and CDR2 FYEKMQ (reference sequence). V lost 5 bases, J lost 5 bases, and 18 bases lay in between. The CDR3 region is CASSHGVGGWTEAFF. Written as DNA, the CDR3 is TGTGCCAGCAGCCACGGAGTCGGGGGGTGGACTGAAGCTTTCTTT.

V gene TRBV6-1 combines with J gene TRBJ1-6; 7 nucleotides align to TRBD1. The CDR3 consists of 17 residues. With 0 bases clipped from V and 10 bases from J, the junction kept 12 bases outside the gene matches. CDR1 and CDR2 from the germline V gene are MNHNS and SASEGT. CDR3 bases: TGTGCCAGCAGTGAAGCGCTTCGGACAGGCCCGGGCTCACCCCTCCACTTT. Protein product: CASSEALRTGPGSPLHF.